What follows are 17 T cell receptor beta chains derived from one specimen sequenced in a study of T cells after posttransplantation cyclophosphamide. TCRdb's table, derived via immunoSEQ multiplex PCR, lists solely in-frame clones and lacks some. The data contain 3,500 to 4,000 clones, 62% of them singletons. The material sequenced was memory CD8+ T cells sorted from blood. The receptors shown here come from a man aged 25 to 45 in good health and a related stem cell transplant donor.

By share, this clone counts as medium-sized (0.01 to 0.1%). The CDR3 DNA follows: TGCGCCAGCAGCTTGGCCGGGACTAGCCTAGAGACCCAGTACTTC. This sequence encodes CASSLAGTSLETQYF. This chain joins TRBV5-1 and TRBJ2-5; 9 positions match TRBD2. Germline CDR1 reads SGHRS; CDR2 reads YFSETQ. The CDR3 totals 15 residues. V shed 0 bases and J 4 bases; nucleotides not matched to a gene: 4.

This clone has a single count. The chain uses TRBV19 and TRBJ2-1; 7 bases are a match to TRBD2. After removal of 7 bases from V and 4 bases from J, the junction contained 13 bases not matched to a gene. Per germline, CDR1 LNHDA and CDR2 SQIVND (reference sequence). The CDR3 is made up of 16 amino acids. CDR3 amino acids: CASMSLRAGLYNEQFF. The CDR3 bases are TGTGCCAGTATGTCCCTGCGAGCGGGGCTTTACAATGAGCAGTTCTTC.

In this sample, this clone turned up once. The chain has TRBV7-2 and TRBJ1-5; D call uncertain. This CDR3 region has 13 residues. V lost 2 bases to trimming and J lost 4 bases, with 6 bases between them. In germline, CDR1 is SGHTA, CDR2 FQGNSA. This CDR3 is CASSLHTNQPQHF. In DNA form, the CDR3 reads TGTGCCAGCAGCTTACACACGAATCAGCCCCAGCATTTT. The complete variable domain, with remaining parts taken from reference TRBV7-2 and TRBJ1-5, reads GAGVSQSPSNKVTEKGKDVELRCDPISGHTALYWYRQSLGQGLEFLIYFQGNSAPDKSGLPSDRFSAERTGGSVSTLTIQRTQQEDSAVYLCASSLHTNQPQHFGDGTRLSIL.

This chain joins TRBV2 and TRBJ2-5; 9 bases are shared with TRBD2. Germline lookup yields CDR1 SNHLY and CDR2 FYNNEI. V trimming: 1 base; J trimming: 4 bases; junction bases outside the gene matches: 4. CDR3 length: 15 amino acids. CDR3 nucleotides: TGTGCCAGCAGTGAAGGTAGCGGGGGAGGAGAGACCCAGTACTTC. Translation gives CASSEGSGGGETQYF.

This chain uses TRBV9 with TRBJ2-6; 12 positions agree with TRBD2. The germline CDR1 and CDR2 sequences are SGDLS and YYNGEE. V gave up 10 bases and J gave up 2 bases; unmatched junction bases: 10. There are 17 residues in the CDR3. The DNA of the CDR3 is TGTGCCGGACGGACTAGCGGGACTTACGCTGGGGCCAACGTCCTGACTTTC. Encoded protein: CAGRTSGTYAGANVLTF. Variable domain in full (rest from reference TRBV9 and TRBJ2-6): DSGVTQTPKHLITATGQRVTLRCSPRSGDLSVYWYQQSLDQGLQFLIQYYNGEERAKGNILERFSAQQFPDLHSELNLSSLELGDSALYFCAGRTSGTYAGANVLTFGAGSRLTVL.

The rearrangement links TRBV9 to TRBJ2-2; tentatively, D is TRBD1 (6 bases). V dropped 5 bases and J dropped 0 bases, with 11 bases sitting between them. Looked up from germline, CDR1 is SGDLS and CDR2 is YYNGEE. CDR3 length: 15 amino acids. The CDR3 DNA is TGTGCCAGCAGGGGAAGGGACACGAACACCGGGGAGCTGTTTTTT. Amino acid sequence: CASRGRDTNTGELFF.

This clone was picked up a small number of times. The chain combines TRBV5-6 with TRBJ2-1, with D possibly being TRBD1 (5 bases). V lost 1 base and J lost 1, with 6 bases in between. The length of the CDR3 is 14 residues. Germline assignment: CDR1 SGHDT and CDR2 YYEEEE. CDR3 amino acids: CASSLRGSYNEQFF. The DNA of the CDR3 is TGTGCCAGCAGCTTGAGGGGTTCCTACAATGAGCAGTTCTTC.

This clone is classed as medium-sized. The chain links TRBV14 to TRBJ2-3; the match to TRBD1 covers 7 bases. Per germline, CDR1 SGHDN and CDR2 FVKESK. The V segment lost 4 bases and the J segment 2 bases; nucleotides outside the gene matches: 6. CDR3 length equals 15 residues. The CDR3 DNA is TGTGCCAGCAGCCCTGACGGGACAGACACAGATACGCAGTATTTT. Residues: CASSPDGTDTDTQYF.

The rearrangement uses TRBV10-3 and TRBJ2-7; D ambiguous. The germline V gene has CDR1 ENHRY and CDR2 SYGVKD. This CDR3 is 13 amino acids long. The V end was cut by 4 bases, the J end by 1 base, with 8 bases between. The CDR3 DNA reads as TGTGCCATCAGTGGTGAGGATTCCTACGAGCAGTACTTC. It translates to CAISGEDSYEQYF.

This clone is medium-sized (0.01 to 0.1%) by share. The chain uses TRBV27 and TRBJ1-6; no clear D gene. Trimming took off 8 bases at V and 7 bases at J, with 12 bases between the two ends. CDR3 length: 13 residues. Germline assignment: CDR1 MNHEY and CDR2 SMNVEV (reference sequence). The CDR3 DNA sequence: TGTGCCAGCGGGTCGGCGGAAAATTCACCCCTCCACTTT. Translation: CASGSAENSPLHF.

The rearrangement links TRBV5-1 to TRBJ2-5, with TRBD2 matching 7 bases. The germline V gene has CDR1 SGHRS and CDR2 YFSETQ. The CDR3 runs to 15 residues. With 1 base clipped from V and 4 bases from J, the junction kept 7 bases outside the gene matches. The CDR3 sequence is CASSLRGDYLETQYF. CDR3 DNA: TGCGCCAGCAGCTTGCGCGGGGACTACCTAGAGACCCAGTACTTC.

This chain connects TRBV4-1 to TRBJ1-5; tentative D call: TRBD1 (6 bases). Trimming took 4 bases from V and 6 from J, leaving 10 bases between them. Germline V gene lookup returns CDR1 MGHRA and CDR2 YSYEKL. The CDR3 length is 13 residues. In DNA form, the CDR3 reads TGCGCCAGCAGCCTAGGGGACATTCAGCCCCAGCATTTT. It yields the protein CASSLGDIQPQHF.

There are a few counts of this clone. CDR3 coding DNA: TGTGCCAGCAGCCTTTACAGGGGATGGAGCTACGAGCAGTACTTC. It translates to CASSLYRGWSYEQYF. The J gene is TRBJ2-7, the V gene TRBV5-6, with 7 bases lining up with TRBD1. The CDR3 is 15 amino acids. Germline lookup yields CDR1 SGHDT and CDR2 YYEEEE. The V segment lost 4 bases and the J segment 3 bases; nucleotides outside the gene matches: 10. Together with reference TRBV5-6 and TRBJ2-7, the CDR3 gives the full variable domain: DAGVTQSPTHLIKTRGQQVTLRCSPKSGHDTVSWYQQALGQGPQFIFQYYEEEERQRGNFPDRFSGHQFPNYSSELNVNALLLGDSALYLCASSLYRGWSYEQYFGPGTRLTVT.

In DNA form, the CDR3 reads TGCGCCAGCAGCGTAGGACTAGCGGGGGGCCTCCCAGATACGCAGTATTTT. This sequence encodes CASSVGLAGGLPDTQYF. This rearrangement joins TRBV5-1 to TRBJ2-3; TRBD2 agrees at 14 bases. CDR1 is SGHRS and CDR2 is YFSETQ in the germline V gene. J lost 4 bases, V lost 4 bases, and 8 bases had no gene match. This CDR3 is 17 amino acids long.

The chain links TRBV23-1 to TRBJ1-2; D is unresolved. TRBV23-1 is treated as an ORF (open reading frame) with a function not yet certain. V was trimmed by 4 bases and J by 3 bases, leaving 15 bases between them. The CDR3 spans 15 residues. CDR3 region: CASSRHPGSHYGYTF. The CDR3 nucleotides read TGCGCCAGCAGTCGTCACCCGGGGAGCCACTATGGCTACACCTTC.

The gene calls are TRBV14 and TRBJ2-5, with D maybe TRBD1 (5 bases). CDR3 length equals 15 residues. Germline-derived CDR1 and CDR2 are SGHDN and FVKESK. With 1 base removed from V and 2 bases from J, the gap between germline ends came to 11 bases. The CDR3, as DNA: TGTGCCAGCAGCCAAGTAGAGGCAGGGCAAGAGACCCAGTACTTC. This sequence encodes CASSQVEAGQETQYF.

The rearrangement links TRBV19 to TRBJ2-7; D possibly corresponds to TRBD1 (5 bases). The CDR3 is 13 amino acids. The V gene's germline CDR1 is LNHDA and CDR2 SQIVND (reference sequence). Trimming took off 10 bases at V and 3 bases at J, with 16 bases between the two ends. Here the CDR3 reads CATEAAGNYEQYF. The DNA for the CDR3 is TGTGCCACAGAGGCGGCAGGGAACTACGAGCAGTACTTC.